Shown below are 25 T cell receptor beta chains from a single sample sequenced in a study of blood T cells in healthy people across ages (dated by TCRdb to between 2014 and 2016). Library creation used 5' RACE. Sequencing used an Illumina HiSeq 2500. The second PCR ran for about 6 to 11 cycles and used a J-beta primer mix along with a sample-barcoded 5' primer. In TCRdb, the public reads were trimmed at Q25 with fastp and aligned with MiXCR, with productive beta chains retained. Identical CDR3 protein sequences are pooled into one entry, listed with their most common genes and DNA. The sample yields hundreds of thousands of distinct CDR3 sequences; 55% to 70% were counted once. The top ten clones comprise 22% of the sample. Sequences were obtained from blood. The origin of the receptors is a man aged 25-40 years in good health.

The CDR3 bases are TGTGCCAGCAGCCCGACTAGCGGGATTTTCGATGAGCAGTTCTTC. This encodes CASSPTSGIFDEQFF. The chain links TRBV7-2 to TRBJ2-1; 11 positions match TRBD2. The V gene's germline CDR1 is SGHTA and CDR2 FQGNSA. CDR3 length: 15 amino acids. J was trimmed by 8 bases and V by 5 bases; bases with no gene match: 8.

This clonotype was found once. This chain uses TRBV29-1 with TRBJ1-1; 7 nucleotides match TRBD1. The germline V gene encodes CDR1 SQVTM and CDR2 ANQGSEA. Unmatched junction bases numbered 7, after V lost 7 bases and J lost 2 bases. The CDR3 extends over 13 amino acids. CDR3 bases: TGCAGCGGACGGGCAGGGGGAAACACTGAAGCTTTCTTT. Its protein is CSGRAGGNTEAFF.

V is TRBV5-1 and J is TRBJ2-3; 7 nucleotides line up with TRBD1. Germline CDR1 is SGHRS and CDR2 is YFSETQ. J was trimmed by 3 bases and V by 2 bases; bases with no gene match: 6. This CDR3 contains 15 residues. CDR3 sequence (DNA): TGCGCCAGCAGCTTTGCTGGACAGGATACAGATACGCAGTATTTT. It translates to CASSFAGQDTDTQYF.

In the case of this clonotype: Germline is not matched at one junction end, which may reflect a read error. This chain connects TRBV14 to TRBJ2-1; D remains ambiguous. The germline V gene encodes CDR1 SGHDN and CDR2 FVKESK. CDR3 length equals 14 residues. CDR3 loop: CASSQDLLYNGQFF. DNA of the CDR3: TGTGCCAGCAGCCAAGATCTTCTCTACAATGGGCAGTTCTTC.

V gene TRBV24-1 combines with J gene TRBJ2-3, with 7 nucleotides matching TRBD2. The ends lost 4 bases at V and 6 bases at J; junction bases unmatched: 9. Germline CDR1 is KGHDR and CDR2 is SFDVKD. The CDR3 totals 15 residues. Written as DNA, the CDR3 is TGTGCCACCAGTGACCCTAGCGGAGTGGGGGATACGCAGTATTTT. Protein: CATSDPSGVGDTQYF.

This chain links TRBV10-3 with TRBJ2-7; D is possibly TRBD2 (6 bases). V shed 8 bases and J shed 4 bases, with 15 bases lying between them. CDR3 size: 13 residues. Germline CDR1 is ENHRY and CDR2 is SYGVKD. The DNA of the CDR3 is TGTGCCATCGGGACTGGGCCGGAATACGAGCAGTACTTC. This translates into CAIGTGPEYEQYF.

The rearrangement links TRBV28 to TRBJ1-2; 10 bases match TRBD1. In germline, CDR1 is MDHEN, CDR2 SYDVKM. The J segment lost 4 bases and the V segment lost 5 bases, leaving 10 bases of the junction unmatched. The CDR3 is 16 residues long. The chain's CDR3 is CASSVTGTGVSYGYTF. The CDR3 DNA is TGTGCCAGCAGTGTAACCGGGACAGGGGTTAGCTATGGCTACACCTTC.

The V call is TRBV5-1, the J call TRBJ2-1; D is unclear. Germline V CDR1 and CDR2: SGHRS, YFSETQ. This CDR3 is 12 amino acids long. With 1 base removed from V and 7 bases from J, the gap between germline ends came to 6 bases. Here the CDR3 DNA reads TGCGCCAGCAGCTTGCTTGTTAATGAGCAGTTCTTC. Translating gives CASSLLVNEQFF.

The chain has TRBV12-3 or TRBV12-4 and TRBJ2-4; D unclear. This CDR3 spans 13 amino acids. The V and J ends lost 6 bases and 0 bases respectively, with 6 bases between them. The DNA of the CDR3 is TGTGCCAGCAGAGATCTAGCCAAAAACATTCAGTACTTC. This encodes CASRDLAKNIQYF.

The J gene is TRBJ1-6, the V gene TRBV20-1; D not resolved. V shed 0 bases and J shed 10 bases, with 4 bases lying between them. CDR3 length: 11 amino acids. Germline-derived CDR1 and CDR2 are DFQATT and SNEGSKA (reference sequence). CDR3 coding DNA: TGCAGTGCTAGAGATGAGTCACCCCTCCACTTT. Amino acid sequence: CSARDESPLHF.

This clonotype was detected a few times. The chain employs TRBV10-3 and TRBJ1-2; D is unresolved. The germline V gene encodes CDR1 ENHRY and CDR2 SYGVKD. The ends were cut back, 0 bases at V and 7 bases at J, with 3 bases in the middle. The CDR3 totals 11 residues. The CDR3 here is CAISESRGYTF. The DNA for the CDR3 is TGTGCCATCAGTGAGTCCCGTGGCTACACCTTC.

This clonotype occurred a few times. The chain recombines TRBV7-2 with TRBJ2-5; a weak D match, TRBD2 (6 bases). TRBJ2-7 explains the end of the DNA better; the J call may be wrong. Germline V gives CDR1 SGHTA, CDR2 FQGNSA. The CDR3 runs 16 residues. The DNA of the CDR3 is TGTGCCAGCAGCCGGATGGGGGGTACGAAAACCTCCGAGCAGTACTTC. Translation gives CASSRMGGTKTSEQYF.

The rearrangement joins TRBV7-7 to TRBJ2-5, with a possible D match to TRBD1 (5 bases). The CDR3 consists of 14 residues. Germline values: CDR1 SSHAT, CDR2 FNYEAQ (reference sequence). V was clipped by 5 bases and J by 3 bases, with 13 bases between them. CDR3 nucleotide sequence: TGTGCCAGCAGCCAGGGCCCTGGGGAAGAGACCCAGTACTTC. It yields the protein CASSQGPGEETQYF.

The J gene is TRBJ2-4, the V gene TRBV6-6; TRBD2 agrees at 7 bases. The J call is uncertain, as TRBJ2-5 better fits the DNA end. Germline lookup yields CDR1 MNHNY and CDR2 SVGAGI (reference sequence). The CDR3 is 16 residues long. CDR3 sequence (DNA): TGTGCCAGCAGTATATCCGGGGCGGGAGACCAAGAGACCCAGTACTTC. This encodes CASSISGAGDQETQYF.

J is TRBJ2-4 and V is TRBV6-2 or TRBV6-3; 7 bases line up with TRBD2. The CDR3 has 18 residues. V dropped 7 bases and J dropped 6; count of bases not matched to a gene: 21. Germline V gene data show CDR1 as MNHEY and CDR2 as SVGEGT. The chain's CDR3 is CASMPLAALSFGGNIQYF. As DNA, the CDR3 is TGTGCCAGCATGCCCCTAGCGGCATTATCGTTCGGGGGAAACATTCAGTACTTC.

This clonotype was observed a handful of times. The junction departs from the called germline gene at one end, perhaps through a read error. The chain uses TRBV28 and TRBJ1-1; D gene uncertain. There are 12 residues in the CDR3. CDR1 and CDR2 from the germline V gene are MDHEN and SYDVKM. This CDR3 is CASSMMKTEAFF. CDR3 in DNA: TGTGCCAGCAGTATGATGAAGACTGAAGCTTTCTTT. Based on the CDR3 plus reference TRBV28 and TRBJ1-1, the full variable domain is DVKVTQSSRYLVKRTGEKVFLECVQDMDHENMFWYRQDPGLGLRLIYFSYDVKMKEKGDIPEGYSVSREKKERFSLILESASTNQTSMYLCASSMMKTEAFFGQGTRLTVV.

The chain uses TRBV2 and TRBJ2-7, with D uncertain. The tail of the sequence fits TRBJ2-4 better, so the J call may be wrong. CDR3 length equals 13 residues. CDR1 and CDR2 from the germline V gene are SNHLY and FYNNEI. CDR3 region: CASSDPPQNIQYF. The CDR3 DNA reads TGTGCCAGCAGTGACCCACCTCAAAACATTCAGTACTTC.

The rearrangement links TRBV4-2 to TRBJ1-5; 7 positions match TRBD1. The V gene end was trimmed by 2 bases and the J gene end by 6 bases; junction bases not matched to a gene: 7. CDR3 length equals 15 residues. Per the germline V gene, CDR1 is LGHNA and CDR2 is YNFKEQ. The CDR3 nucleotides are TGTGCCAGCAGCCAAAGCCGACAGGGTCCTCAGCCCCAGCATTTT. Translating it yields CASSQSRQGPQPQHF.

The sample holds one count of this clonotype. The J gene is TRBJ2-1, the V gene TRBV29-1; D unresolved. Germline CDR1 SQVTM, CDR2 ANQGSEA. With 8 bases removed from V and 5 bases from J, the gap between germline ends came to 19 bases. The CDR3 has 14 amino acids. The CDR3, as DNA: TGCAGCACCCCTCCACCGGGTCGAAACAATGAGCAGTTCTTC. It encodes CSTPPPGRNNEQFF.

The rearrangement uses TRBV28 and TRBJ1-6; a possible D gene is TRBD1 (5 bases). The V gene lost 10 bases and the J gene lost 9 bases, with 16 bases spanning the gap. Germline CDR1 MDHEN, CDR2 SYDVKM. CDR3 length equals 13 residues. CDR3: CAIRGREGSPLHF. CDR3 nucleotide sequence: TGTGCCATCCGGGGGAGGGAAGGTTCACCCCTCCACTTT.

The gene calls are TRBV7-2 and TRBJ1-2; D unresolved. Germline CDR1 reads SGHTA; CDR2 reads FQGNSA. CDR3 length: 13 residues. Trimming removed 5 bases from V and 5 bases from J, with 12 bases in between. CDR3 amino acids: CASSAPALYGYTF. In DNA, the CDR3 is TGTGCCAGCAGCGCTCCAGCACTGTATGGCTACACCTTC.

This clonotype appeared a few times. This chain joins TRBV5-1 and TRBJ2-7; D possibly uses TRBD1 or TRBD2 (5 bases each). Trimming took off 7 bases at V and 0 bases at J, with 23 bases between the two ends. Germline V CDR1 and CDR2: SGHRS, YFSETQ. This CDR3 spans 17 amino acids. The CDR3 coding sequence is TGCGCCAGCTACCCGGGGACGACGCCTCCTACCTCCTACGAGCAGTACTTC. This translates into CASYPGTTPPTSYEQYF.

This clonotype was detected ten times or more. This chain joins TRBV4-2 and TRBJ2-3; D remains unclear. CDR3 length equals 15 residues. The V and J ends lost 1 base and 4 bases respectively, with 12 bases between them. The germline V gene has CDR1 LGHNA and CDR2 YNFKEQ. CDR3 loop: CASSQAPLSADTQYF. The CDR3 DNA sequence: TGTGCCAGCAGCCAAGCCCCGTTGAGTGCAGATACGCAGTATTTT.

This clonotype appeared a few times. Here the CDR3 reads CSATPGSSYNEQFF. The CDR3 DNA reads TGCAGTGCTACCCCTGGAAGCTCCTACAATGAGCAGTTCTTC. V gene TRBV20-1 combines with J gene TRBJ2-1, with no clear D. The germline V and J ends were trimmed by 4 bases and 0 bases, with 10 bases remaining between them. Per the germline V gene, CDR1 is DFQATT and CDR2 is SNEGSKA (reference sequence). The CDR3 contains 14 residues.

The V call is TRBV2, the J call TRBJ2-3; D possibly uses TRBD1 or TRBD2 (5 bases each). Trimming removed 4 bases at V and 2 bases at J, with 22 bases between. CDR1 is SNHLY and CDR2 is FYNNEI in the germline V gene. This CDR3 contains 18 residues. CDR3 loop: CASSASTGPRGFTDTQYF. The CDR3 DNA sequence: TGTGCCAGCAGTGCTTCGACCGGGCCCCGGGGCTTCACAGATACGCAGTATTTT.